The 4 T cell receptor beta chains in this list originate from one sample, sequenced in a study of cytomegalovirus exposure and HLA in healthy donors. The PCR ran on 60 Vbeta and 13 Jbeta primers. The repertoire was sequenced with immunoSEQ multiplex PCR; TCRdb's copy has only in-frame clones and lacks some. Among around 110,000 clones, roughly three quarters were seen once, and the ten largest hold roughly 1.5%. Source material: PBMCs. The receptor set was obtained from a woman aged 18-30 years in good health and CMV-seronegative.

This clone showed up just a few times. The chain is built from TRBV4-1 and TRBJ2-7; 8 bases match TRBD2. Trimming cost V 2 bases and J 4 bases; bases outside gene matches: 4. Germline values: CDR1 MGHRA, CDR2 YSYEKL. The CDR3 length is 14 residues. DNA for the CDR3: TGCGCCAGCAGCCAATCAGGACTAGCTTACGAGCAGTACTTC. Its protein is CASSQSGLAYEQYF.

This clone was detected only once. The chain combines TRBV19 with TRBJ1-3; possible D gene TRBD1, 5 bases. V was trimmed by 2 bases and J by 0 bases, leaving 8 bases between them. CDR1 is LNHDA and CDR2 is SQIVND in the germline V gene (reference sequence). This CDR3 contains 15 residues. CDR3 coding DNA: TGTGCCAGTAGTATAAGACAGACCTCTGGAAACACCATATATTTT. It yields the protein CASSIRQTSGNTIYF.

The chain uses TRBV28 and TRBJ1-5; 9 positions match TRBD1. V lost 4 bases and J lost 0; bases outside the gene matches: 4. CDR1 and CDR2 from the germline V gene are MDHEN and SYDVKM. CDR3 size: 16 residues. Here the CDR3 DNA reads TGTGCCAGCAGTTCTTGGACAGGGGATAGCAATCAGCCCCAGCATTTT. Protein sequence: CASSSWTGDSNQPQHF.

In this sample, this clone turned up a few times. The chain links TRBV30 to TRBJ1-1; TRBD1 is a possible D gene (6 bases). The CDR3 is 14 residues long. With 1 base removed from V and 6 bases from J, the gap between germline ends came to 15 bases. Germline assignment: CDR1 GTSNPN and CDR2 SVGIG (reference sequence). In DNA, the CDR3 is TGTGCCTGGAGTGGACACCAGGGGAAATCTGAAGCTTTCTTT. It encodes CAWSGHQGKSEAFF.